The 27 T cell receptor beta chains in this list originate from one sample, sequenced in a study of T cells in Graves' hyperthyroidism and ophthalmopathy. Amplification of TCR beta CDR3 regions was performed using RNA transcripts as template. The HTBI primer set drove a first-round RT-PCR of the TCR CDR3. TCRdb reprocessed the multiplex PCR reads with MiXCR, giving one entry per CDR3 protein. Of a few hundred thousand distinct CDR3 sequences in the sample, approximately 16% were seen once. What was sequenced was blood. The receptors stem from a woman aged 25 to 45 with Graves' ophthalmopathy.

This clonotype showed up many times. The chain is built from TRBV20-1 and TRBJ2-3; 12 bases are shared with TRBD2. J was trimmed by 1 base and V by 6 bases; bases with no gene match: 5. CDR1 and CDR2 from the germline V gene are DFQATT and SNEGSKA (reference sequence). The CDR3 length is 15 residues. The CDR3 loop reads CSAIRTSGGTDTQYF. The CDR3 DNA sequence: TGCAGTGCGATTAGGACTAGCGGGGGCACAGATACGCAGTATTTT.

This clonotype came up many times. This rearrangement joins TRBV28 to TRBJ2-7; TRBD2 matches at 11 bases. Trimming cost V 6 bases and J 7 bases; bases outside gene matches: 11. The CDR3 is 15 residues long. Germline CDR1 and CDR2: MDHEN and SYDVKM. This CDR3 reads CASSRRTSGLGEQYF. The CDR3 nucleotides are TGTGCCAGCAGCCGCAGGACTAGCGGGCTGGGGGAGCAGTACTTC.

The chain couples TRBV7-8 to TRBJ2-1; 10 bases map to TRBD2. The CDR3 loop spans 20 amino acids. V was pared by 5 bases and J by 0 bases, with 16 bases of the junction left unmatched. Germline assignment: CDR1 SGHVS and CDR2 FQNEAQ. CDR3 nucleotide sequence: TGTGCCAGCAGCCGTCAGACTAGCGGGCCATCTTCCAGCTCCTACAATGAGCAGTTCTTC. Encoded protein: CASSRQTSGPSSSSYNEQFF. Based on the CDR3 plus reference TRBV7-8 and TRBJ2-1, the full variable domain is GAGVSQSPRYKVAKRGQDVALRCDPISGHVSLFWYQQALGQGPEFLTYFQNEAQLDKSGLPSDRFFAERPEGSVSTLKIQRTQQEDSAVYLCASSRQTSGPSSSSYNEQFFGPGTRLTVL.

The chain employs TRBV7-9 and TRBJ1-5; D uncertain. Germline lookup yields CDR1 SEHNR and CDR2 FQNEAQ (reference sequence). The CDR3 totals 16 residues. The germline V and J ends were trimmed by 3 bases and 5 bases, with 17 bases remaining between them. CDR3 in DNA: TGTGCCAGCAGCTTGTGGGAGTCCGGTGCGTATCAGCCCCAGCATTTT. This sequence encodes CASSLWESGAYQPQHF. The full variable domain, its missing parts supplied by reference TRBV7-9 and TRBJ1-5, is DTGVSQNPRHKITKRGQNVTFRCDPISEHNRLYWYRQTLGQGPEFLTYFQNEAQLEKSRLLSDRFSAERPKGSFSTLEIQRTEQGDSAMYLCASSLWESGAYQPQHFGDGTRLSIL.

This chain joins TRBV29-1 and TRBJ2-2; D gene ambiguous. There are 12 residues in the CDR3. The germline V gene encodes CDR1 SQVTM and CDR2 ANQGSEA. The V and J ends lost 3 bases and 4 bases respectively, with 6 bases between them. Here the CDR3 reads CSVDTSTGELFF. The CDR3 nucleotides read TGCAGCGTTGATACAAGCACCGGGGAGCTGTTTTTT.

This clonotype was seen a few times. The rearrangement joins TRBV2 to TRBJ2-1; 13 nucleotides agree with TRBD2. The CDR3 extends over 15 amino acids. Germline V gene sequence: CDR1 SNHLY, CDR2 FYNNEI. The J segment lost 9 bases and the V segment lost 6 bases, leaving 8 bases of the junction unmatched. CDR3: CASRGRTSGSREQFF. The CDR3 DNA reads TGTGCCAGCAGGGGTAGGACTAGCGGGAGTCGTGAGCAGTTCTTC.

V usage is TRBV4-1 and J usage is TRBJ2-7; D is perhaps TRBD2 (5 bases). There are 12 residues in the CDR3. In germline, CDR1 is MGHRA, CDR2 YSYEKL. V lost 8 bases, J lost 4 bases, and 12 bases lay in between. CDR3 protein: CASAVPGYEQYF. The CDR3 DNA reads as TGCGCCAGCGCCGTCCCGGGGTACGAGCAGTACTTC.

This clonotype was observed many times. The rearrangement links TRBV30 to TRBJ1-1; D call uncertain. This CDR3 is 14 amino acids long. Germline V lookup: CDR1 GTSNPN, CDR2 SVGIG (reference sequence). Trimming shortened V by 4 bases and J by 1 base, and 13 bases separated the two germline ends. The CDR3 DNA sequence: TGTGCCTGGAACGAGATAGGAGGGAACACTGAAGCTTTCTTT. It encodes CAWNEIGGNTEAFF.

V usage is TRBV28 and J usage is TRBJ1-3; D might be TRBD1 (5 bases). CDR1 is MDHEN and CDR2 is SYDVKM in the germline V gene. V was shortened by 4 bases and J by 0 bases, with 7 bases between the two germline ends. The CDR3 extends over 14 amino acids. Here the CDR3 DNA reads TGTGCCAGCAGTTCAGGGTCCTCTGGAAACACCATATATTTT. It codes for CASSSGSSGNTIYF.

This clonotype was detected only a few times. The genes are TRBV27 and TRBJ1-1, with a tentative D call TRBD1 (5 bases). Germline V lookup: CDR1 MNHEY, CDR2 SMNVEV (reference sequence). The CDR3 loop spans 14 amino acids. Trimming cost V 4 bases and J 0 bases, with 9 bases left between them. CDR3 protein: CASSYTGVNTEAFF. CDR3 sequence (DNA): TGTGCCAGCAGTTATACAGGTGTGAACACTGAAGCTTTCTTT.

This clonotype has ten or more counts. CDR3 DNA: TGTGCCAGCATCAAAAGGTTGGGCAATCAGCCCCAGCATTTT. It encodes CASIKRLGNQPQHF. This chain links TRBV28 with TRBJ1-5; D is uncertain. There are 14 residues in the CDR3. Trimming cost V 7 bases and J 2 bases, with 12 bases left between them. Germline values: CDR1 MDHEN, CDR2 SYDVKM.

Ten or more counts support this clonotype. The rearrangement joins TRBV20-1 to TRBJ1-5; 7 bases match TRBD1. Germline V lookup: CDR1 DFQATT, CDR2 SNEGSKA (reference sequence). This CDR3 contains 13 residues. V lost 5 bases, J lost 0 bases, and 1 base stayed unmatched. The CDR3 region is CSAQGDSNQPQHF. The CDR3 coding sequence is TGCAGTGCTCAGGGGGATAGCAATCAGCCCCAGCATTTT.

This rearrangement joins TRBV2 to TRBJ1-1; tentatively, D is TRBD1 (5 bases). V dropped 5 bases and J dropped 4 bases, with 14 bases sitting between them. The germline V gene encodes CDR1 SNHLY and CDR2 FYNNEI. CDR3 length equals 14 residues. In DNA, the CDR3 is TGTGCCAGCAGTTACCACGGCGGGGGCACTGAAGCTTTCTTT. This codes for CASSYHGGGTEAFF.

This clonotype was counted only a few times. The rearrangement uses TRBV9 and TRBJ2-7; TRBD1 aligns across 12 bases. V lost 4 bases to trimming and J lost 6 bases; unmatched junction nucleotides: 8. The CDR3 is made up of 15 amino acids. Per germline, CDR1 SGDLS and CDR2 YYNGEE. The CDR3 sequence is CASSPPGTGGVEQYF. CDR3 coding DNA: TGTGCCAGCAGCCCACCCGGGACAGGGGGCGTCGAGCAGTACTTC.

This clonotype was picked up many times. V is TRBV11-3 and J is TRBJ2-2, with D uncertain. The germline CDR1 and CDR2 sequences are SGHNT and YENEEA. Deletions cut 5 bases from V and 3 bases from J, with 10 bases between. This CDR3 is 14 amino acids long. The CDR3 loop is CASSPTPDTGELFF. The CDR3 coding sequence is TGTGCCAGCAGCCCGACCCCGGACACCGGGGAGCTGTTTTTT.

The genes are TRBV11-2 and TRBJ2-2, with D uncertain. There are 14 residues in the CDR3. Looked up from germline, CDR1 is SGHAT and CDR2 is FQNNGV. Trimming pared 5 bases from V and 6 bases from J, leaving 13 bases between. The CDR3 spells CASSRPGFAGELFF. For the CDR3, the DNA is TGTGCCAGCAGCCGACCCGGCTTTGCCGGGGAGCTGTTTTTT.

The sample holds a few counts of this clonotype. The chain uses TRBV5-4 and TRBJ2-1; D remains unclear. Trimming cost V 0 bases and J 9 bases, with 7 bases left between them. The germline V gene encodes CDR1 SGHNT and CDR2 YYREEE (reference sequence). The CDR3 spans 12 residues. CDR3 coding DNA: TGTGCCAGCAGCTTGGGGGCGTTTGAGCAGTTCTTC. The encoded protein is CASSLGAFEQFF.

This chain joins TRBV6-2 or TRBV6-3 and TRBJ2-1, with D perhaps matching TRBD1 (5 bases). With 6 bases removed from V and 0 bases from J, the gap between germline ends came to 18 bases. Germline CDR1 and CDR2: MNHEY and SVGEGT. The CDR3 has 17 residues. CDR3 loop: CASRPRVSLHSYNEQFF. CDR3 nucleotide sequence: TGTGCCAGCAGACCCAGGGTATCCCTCCACTCCTACAATGAGCAGTTCTTC.

This clonotype came up many times. The rearrangement uses TRBV20-1 and TRBJ2-3; D possibly corresponds to TRBD1 (6 bases). The V and J ends lost 5 bases and 2 bases respectively, with 17 bases between them. The CDR3 consists of 15 residues. Germline lookup yields CDR1 DFQATT and CDR2 SNEGSKA (reference sequence). DNA for the CDR3: TGCAGTGCTGCCGGGGCCAGGGGATTCACAGATACGCAGTATTTT. Translation: CSAAGARGFTDTQYF.

The chain is built from TRBV2 and TRBJ2-5, with TRBD2 matching over 7 bases. This CDR3 has 15 residues. The germline V gene encodes CDR1 SNHLY and CDR2 FYNNEI. Germline trimming cut 4 bases from V and 4 bases from J; bases unmatched to any gene: 9. The CDR3 loop reads CASSVGGRARETQYF. For the CDR3, the DNA is TGTGCCAGCAGTGTCGGGGGGAGGGCACGAGAGACCCAGTACTTC.

This rearrangement joins TRBV4-3 to TRBJ2-7; a possible D gene is TRBD2 (6 bases). CDR1 LGHNA and CDR2 YSLEER come from the germline V gene. The V end was cut by 0 bases, the J end by 4 bases, with 13 bases between. The CDR3 is made up of 15 amino acids. CDR3 nucleotides: TGCGCCAGCAGCCAAGATCGGGCGGGGTTATACGAGCAGTACTTC. Protein sequence: CASSQDRAGLYEQYF.

The table lists this clonotype with a few counts. The chain combines TRBV6-1 with TRBJ2-7; 8 positions match TRBD1. CDR3 length: 17 residues. The germline V gene encodes CDR1 MNHNS and CDR2 SASEGT. The J segment lost 3 bases and the V segment lost 6 bases, leaving 16 bases of the junction unmatched. CDR3 in amino acids: CASSDPTGAKRSYEQYF. The CDR3 DNA reads TGTGCCAGCAGCGACCCGACAGGGGCAAAACGGAGCTACGAGCAGTACTTC.

The sample holds a few counts of this clonotype. V and J are TRBV15 and TRBJ2-1; 10 positions match TRBD2. V shed 2 bases, J shed 7 bases, and the junction held 17 bases outside the gene matches. The CDR3 has 19 amino acids. Per the germline V gene, CDR1 is LNHNV and CDR2 is YYDKDF (reference sequence). CDR3 coding DNA: TGTGCCACCAGCAGATACGGATCTCTTTCGACTAGCGGGTTGAATGAGCAGTTCTTC. This gives the protein CATSRYGSLSTSGLNEQFF.

The V call is TRBV10-3, the J call TRBJ2-3; 11 bases map to TRBD2. The CDR3 has 17 residues. The V segment lost 3 bases and the J segment 3 bases; nucleotides outside the gene matches: 8. Germline V CDR1 and CDR2: ENHRY, SYGVKD. CDR3 region: CAISDPLLAGVTDTQYF. The DNA for the CDR3 is TGTGCCATCAGTGATCCCTTACTAGCGGGAGTTACAGATACGCAGTATTTT.

The chain uses TRBV5-4 and TRBJ2-2; TRBD2 is a possible D gene (5 bases). This CDR3 comprises 16 residues. CDR1 is SGHNT and CDR2 is YYREEE in the germline V gene (reference sequence). The ends were cut back, 0 bases at V and 7 bases at J, with 16 bases in the middle. Here the CDR3 DNA reads TGTGCCAGCAGCTTGGCCCCGAGCATCGGGGACGGGGAGCTGTTTTTT. As protein: CASSLAPSIGDGELFF. Complete variable domain (other parts from reference TRBV5-4 and TRBJ2-2): ETGVTQSPTHLIKTRGQQVTLRCSSQSGHNTVSWYQQALGQGPQFIFQYYREEENGRGNFPPRFSGLQFPNYSSELNVNALELDDSALYLCASSLAPSIGDGELFFGEGSRLTVL.

A word on this clonotype: Sequence at one end of the junction differs from germline and may be a read error. V is TRBV28 and J is TRBJ2-7, with D tentatively TRBD2 (7 bases). Germline V gives CDR1 MDHEN, CDR2 SYDVKM. The CDR3 loop spans 16 amino acids. The DNA for the CDR3 is TGTGCCAGCAGTTTATATGGGGGGGCGCTGGGTTACGGGCAGTACTTC. The encoded protein is CASSLYGGALGYGQYF.

The chain employs TRBV9 and TRBJ2-7; 7 positions match TRBD1. Germline lookup yields CDR1 SGDLS and CDR2 YYNGEE. V dropped 4 bases and J dropped 0; count of bases not matched to a gene: 4. The CDR3 has 14 amino acids. This chain's CDR3 is CASSPWDSSYEQYF. CDR3 nucleotide sequence: TGTGCCAGCAGCCCATGGGACAGCTCCTACGAGCAGTACTTC. The full variable domain, with the rest looked up from reference TRBV9 and TRBJ2-7, is DSGVTQTPKHLITATGQRVTLRCSPRSGDLSVYWYQQSLDQGLQFLIQYYNGEERAKGNILERFSAQQFPDLHSELNLSSLELGDSALYFCASSPWDSSYEQYFGPGTRLTVT.